The rows below give T cell receptor beta chains drawn from one sample of a study of OX40 agonist ivuxolimab in advanced cancers. Only in-frame clones appear in the TCRdb table, and some are missing; sequencing was by immunoSEQ multiplex PCR. Among 90,000 to 100,000 clones listed, 90% to 95% were seen once. The sample consisted of CD4+ or CD8+ T cells sorted from blood, taken in a trial of the OX40 agonist ivuxolimab. The receptors derive from an adult with an advanced solid tumor such as melanoma, head and neck, liver or kidney cancer. Each CDR3 is given without its conserved first and last residue. Fields, in order: V gene, J gene, clone size, CDR3 protein. Size is stated for part of the rows, as once, few or many counts, or as a class when the clone is expanded.

TRBV11-1	TRBJ2-1	.	ASSPETSGYNEQF
TRBV5-1	TRBJ1-3	.	ASSSGQGSGNTIY
TRBV5-8	TRBJ2-5	.	ASSWSGRETQY
TRBV7-9	TRBJ2-5	.	ASSFQQDQETQY
TRBV18	TRBJ1-1	.	ASSPDTEAF
TRBV7-2	TRBJ1-1	.	ASSLQAGALNTEAF
TRBV11-2	TRBJ2-1	once	ASSYLADNEQF
TRBV5-4	TRBJ2-5	.	ASSRAERETQY
TRBV7-2	TRBJ2-5	.	ASSWQTGYEETQY
TRBV30	TRBJ2-6	.	AWSPAYSGANVLT
TRBV28	TRBJ2-1	.	ASSLFTGRALNEQF
TRBV10-1	TRBJ1-2	few	ASRGQGGFYGYT
TRBV19	TRBJ1-4	.	ASSTLQGELF
TRBV27	TRBJ1-2	.	ASSQRGVGLLGYT
TRBV30	TRBJ2-7	.	AWSAGQGLGAYEQY
TRBV5-4	TRBJ2-7	.	ASSVQGADEQY
TRBV7-6	TRBJ1-1	.	ASSLMAGVNTEAF
TRBV28	TRBJ2-3	.	ASIGLQWDKRTDTQY
TRBV7-9	TRBJ2-3	.	ASSLGRALGGTDTQY
TRBV11-2	TRBJ2-1	.	ASSFQPGGSNEQF